The clone carrying this T cell receptor beta chain was counted at least ten times. In TCRdb, the 5' RACE reads were re-called with MiXCR into one record per CDR3 protein. The repertoire holds approximately 26,000 distinct CDR3 sequences, with roughly 4.5% as singletons. This specimen belongs to a study of T cells after yellow fever vaccination. Study results and caveats: Almost all vaccine-responding clonotypes could not be detected on day 0 in sorted memory subsets.

CDR3 size: 16 residues. Trimming cost V 5 bases and J 6 bases, with 19 bases left between them. Germline-derived CDR1 and CDR2 are SGHTA and FQGNSA. The chain employs TRBV7-2 and TRBJ2-2; D possibly corresponds to TRBD2 (6 bases). This receptor was obtained from a man younger than 30 who received the YFV17D yellow fever vaccine. This specimen was PBMCs, either bulk or a sorted T-cell subset (CD4+, CD8+, memory, or dextramer-sorted; not recorded which), taken on the day of the yellow fever booster vaccination. The CDR3 bases are TGTGCCAGCAGCCAGGGACTCCTAGGAGGGGCCGGGGAGCTGTTTTTT. Its translation: CASSQGLLGGAGELFF.